Listed below are T cell receptor beta chains from one sample, sequenced in a study of T cells after posttransplantation cyclophosphamide. Repertoires were generated with immunoSEQ multiplex PCR, while TCRdb's copy carries only in-frame clones and drops some. Listed for the sample are 30,000 or so clones, none seen a single time. Sequencing was carried out using PBMCs. Every receptor here comes from a woman aged 25-40 years in good health and a related stem cell transplant donor. CDR3s include the opening cysteine and the closing phenylalanine or tryptophan. The order of the fields is D gene, J gene, clone size, V gene, CDR3 DNA, CDR3 protein. A D gene is named only where the DNA matches it firmly. The size field is filled for only some rows; it gives once, few, many or a size class.

>NA|TRBJ1-1|many|TRBV4-3
TGCGCCAGCAGCCAAGAATTGCGAACAGTTGAAGCTTTCTTT
CASSQELRTVEAFF
>NA|TRBJ2-7|NA|TRBV27
TGTGCCAGCAGTTTATCGACCGGGGGCTCCTACGAGCAGTACTTC
CASSLSTGGSYEQYF
>NA|TRBJ1-3|many|TRBV27
TGTGCCAGCAGTTTGGCAGCTGGAAACACCATATATTTT
CASSLAAGNTIYF
>TRBD1|TRBJ2-7|many|TRBV4-1
TGCGCCAGCAGCCAATCACAGGGGGCCTACGAGCAGTACTTC
CASSQSQGAYEQYF
>NA|TRBJ2-7|many|TRBV6-6
TGTGCCAGCAGTTTCGGGACAACCAGTACCTACGAGCAGTACTTC
CASSFGTTSTYEQYF
>TRBD2|TRBJ2-1|many|TRBV5-4
TGTGCCAGCAGCCCCCGAAGGGGACTAGAACGCCATGAGCAGTTCTTC
CASSPRRGLERHEQFF
>TRBD1|TRBJ2-1|many|TRBV10-1
TGCGCCAGCAGTGGCGGACAGGGCCAGTCCTACAATGAGCAGTTCTTC
CASSGGQGQSYNEQFF
>NA|TRBJ1-1|many|TRBV19
TGTGCCAGTAGTACCGCCGGACAGTGGAACACTGAAGCTTTCTTT
CASSTAGQWNTEAFF
>NA|TRBJ2-5|NA|TRBV6-5
TGTGCCAGCAGTTACTCACAGGACCAAGAGACCCAGTACTTC
CASSYSQDQETQYF
>TRBD1|TRBJ2-1|many|TRBV6-6
TGTGCCAGCAGTTCCGGGACAGGGGGGTACAATGAGCAGTTCTTC
CASSSGTGGYNEQFF
>NA|TRBJ1-2|many|TRBV11-2
TGTGCCAGCAGCTTAGGGACAGATGCTTCGGGTGGCTACACCTTC
CASSLGTDASGGYTF
>NA|TRBJ2-3|NA|TRBV28
TGTGCCAGCAGCCCGGGACTCATCACAGATACGCAGTATTTT
CASSPGLITDTQYF
>TRBD2|TRBJ2-2|many|TRBV27
TGTGCCAGCAGTGTGACTAGCTTGAACACCGGGGAGCTGTTTTTT
CASSVTSLNTGELFF
>TRBD1|TRBJ1-1|many|TRBV2
TGTGCCAGCAGGGGGGACAGGGGGAACACTGAAGCTTTCTTT
CASRGDRGNTEAFF
>NA|TRBJ2-6|many|TRBV18
TGTGCCAGCTCACCACCTACTGGGGCCAACGTCCTGACTTTC
CASSPPTGANVLTF
>TRBD2|TRBJ2-1|many|TRBV28
TGTGCCAGCAGTGATAAGGGACTAGCGGGGTACAATGAGCAGTTCTTC
CASSDKGLAGYNEQFF
>NA|TRBJ2-3|few|TRBV18
TGTGCCAGCTCTCGGGACTTGTCCACAGATACGCAGTATTTT
CASSRDLSTDTQYF
>TRBD2|TRBJ2-1|many|TRBV7-2
TGTGCCAGCAGTTTCGCGGGGGGGGCTGGCAATGAGCAGTTCTTC
CASSFAGGAGNEQFF
>NA|TRBJ2-7|many|TRBV5-1
TGCGCCAGCAGCTTGTCGGGGATACGCGCCTACGAGCAGTACTTC
CASSLSGIRAYEQYF
>NA|TRBJ1-2|few|TRBV7-2
TGTGCCAGCAGATTTAGTATAGTCAGGTTAAACTATGGCTACACCTTC
CASRFSIVRLNYGYTF
>NA|TRBJ1-5|medium-sized|TRBV6-2/TRBV6-3
TGTGCCCGAGAGACAGGCGGAATAAGCAATCAGCCCCAGCATTTT
CARETGGISNQPQHF
>NA|TRBJ1-2|many|TRBV2
TGTGCCAGCAGTGAATCCGGGGTTTTAAGGGGCTACACCTTC
CASSESGVLRGYTF
>TRBD1|TRBJ1-3|many|TRBV7-2
TGTGCCAGCAGCGCTACGACAGGGGTGTACGGAAACACCATATATTTT
CASSATTGVYGNTIYF
>TRBD2|TRBJ2-3|many|TRBV6-4
TGTGCCAGCAGTGACTCCCCAGCGGGGGGAACAGATACGCAGTATTTT
CASSDSPAGGTDTQYF
>TRBD2|TRBJ2-5|many|TRBV6-2/TRBV6-3
TGTGCCAGCAGCTCTAGCGGGGGGGTCCAAGAGACCCAGTACTTC
CASSSSGGVQETQYF
>TRBD2|TRBJ2-1|many|TRBV10-1
TGCGCCAGCAGTGAATCAGCGGGAGACAATGAGCAGTTCTTC
CASSESAGDNEQFF
>NA|TRBJ1-1|many|TRBV15
TGTGCCACCAGCAGAGAACAGGAGATTGAAGCTTTCTTT
CATSREQEIEAFF
>NA|TRBJ1-1|few|TRBV25-1
TGTGCCAGCAGTCATCAGGGGAACACTGAAGCTTTCTTT
CASSHQGNTEAFF
>TRBD1|TRBJ2-7|many|TRBV28
TGTGCCAGCAGGACGCCGGGACAGGGAATATACGAGCAGTACTTC
CASRTPGQGIYEQYF
>NA|TRBJ1-1|many|TRBV2
TGTGCCAGCAGTGCGGACAGCCGTCAGCAAGCTTTCTTT
CASSADSRQQAFF
>NA|TRBJ2-7|NA|TRBV6-1
TGTGCCAGCAGTGATCCGGGGGCGGGGGCGGTAGGCTACGAGCAGTACTTC
CASSDPGAGAVGYEQYF
>NA|TRBJ2-1|many|TRBV5-1
TGCGCCAGCAGCCAGGACATCTCGGGCAATGAGCAGTTCTTC
CASSQDISGNEQFF
>NA|TRBJ1-1|many|TRBV24-1
TGTGCCACCCCGAACAGGGAAGGAGCTTTCTTT
CATPNREGAFF
>TRBD1|TRBJ1-2|many|TRBV12-3/TRBV12-4
TGTGCCAGCAGCCCAACAGGGGGCTCTGGCTACACCTTC
CASSPTGGSGYTF